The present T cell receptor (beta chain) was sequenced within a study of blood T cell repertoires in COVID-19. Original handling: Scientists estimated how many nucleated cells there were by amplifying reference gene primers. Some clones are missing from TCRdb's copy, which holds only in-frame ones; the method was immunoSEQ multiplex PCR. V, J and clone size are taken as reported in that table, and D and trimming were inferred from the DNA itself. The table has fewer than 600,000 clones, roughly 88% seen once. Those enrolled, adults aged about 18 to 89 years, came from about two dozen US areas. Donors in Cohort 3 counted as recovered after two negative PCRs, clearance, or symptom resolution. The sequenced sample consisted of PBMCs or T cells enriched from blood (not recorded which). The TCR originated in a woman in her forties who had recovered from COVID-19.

As DNA, the CDR3 is TGTGCCAGCAGCTTATCACCGGGGAACTACGAGCAGTACTTC. Translated: CASSLSPGNYEQYF. The gene calls are TRBV11-2 and TRBJ2-7; a weak D match, TRBD2 (5 bases). V was shortened by 2 bases and J by 3 bases, with 11 bases between the two germline ends. The CDR3 runs 14 residues. Germline loops: CDR1 SGHAT, CDR2 FQNNGV.